One and the same sample provided the 25 T cell receptor beta chains below, sequenced in a study of Ad26.COV2.S vaccination and SARS-CoV-2 variants. The assay was immunoSEQ multiplex PCR, and TCRdb's table has in-frame clones only and misses some. The data hold more than 300,000 clones, with less than 90% observed a single time. The treatment: over 15 received Ad26.COV2.S at low or high dose, single or two shots; about 5 received placebo; per-sample allocation not given. Day 63 following the first vaccine or placebo injection was when the samples were taken. The sample here was peripheral blood, taken in a trial of Ad26.COV2.S vaccine versus placebo. These receptors came from a person aged 18-65 years who received the Ad26.COV2.S COVID-19 vaccine or a placebo.

The chain combines TRBV7-2 with TRBJ2-5; perhaps TRBD1 as D (6 bases). The CDR3 runs 15 residues. Germline V CDR1 and CDR2: SGHTA, FQGNSA. V was pared by 3 bases and J by 4 bases, with 15 bases between. The CDR3 DNA reads TGTGCCAGCAGCTTTATGCTGGGGACAAGAGAGACCCAGTACTTC. Translating gives CASSFMLGTRETQYF.

The rearrangement uses TRBV3-1 (or the pseudogene TRBV3-2) and TRBJ2-1; TRBD2 aligns across 8 bases. J gave up 8 bases and V 4 bases, and 10 bases lay outside the gene matches. There are 15 residues in the CDR3. Per germline, CDR1 LGHDT and CDR2 YNNKEL (reference sequence). CDR3 DNA: TGTGCCAGCAGCCCGTCGCGGGGGGCACTTCATGAGCAGTTCTTC. This encodes CASSPSRGALHEQFF.

V gene TRBV7-2 combines with J gene TRBJ1-1; possible D gene TRBD1, 5 bases. This CDR3 region has 14 residues. Germline assignment: CDR1 SGHTA and CDR2 FQGNSA. V shed 1 base and J shed 6 bases, with 12 bases lying between them. CDR3 in amino acids: CASSLVEGFSEAFF. CDR3 nucleotide sequence: TGTGCCAGCAGCTTAGTTGAGGGGTTCTCTGAAGCTTTCTTT.

In its sample, this clone was seen once. The chain has TRBV28 and TRBJ1-1; D is unresolved. Germline-derived CDR1 and CDR2 are MDHEN and SYDVKM. Trimming stripped 2 bases from V and 7 bases from J, with 5 bases between. The CDR3 has 11 amino acids. The CDR3 sequence: CASSLSNEAFF. The CDR3 DNA reads TGTGCCAGCAGTTTAAGCAATGAAGCTTTCTTT.

V gene TRBV27 combines with J gene TRBJ2-7, with 12 bases that match TRBD2. J was trimmed by 4 bases and V by 5 bases; bases with no gene match: 9. The CDR3 is made up of 16 amino acids. CDR1 is MNHEY, CDR2 SMNVEV, per germline (reference sequence). The CDR3 sequence is CASSRILAGGLYEQYF. In DNA, the CDR3 is TGTGCCAGCAGTAGAATACTAGCGGGAGGTCTATACGAGCAGTACTTC.

The chain has TRBV9 and TRBJ1-2; TRBD1 aligns across 7 bases. The CDR3 is 18 residues long. Per germline, CDR1 SGDLS and CDR2 YYNGEE. V was pared by 4 bases and J by 6 bases, with 21 bases of the junction left unmatched. CDR3 protein: CASSPRWSFGRGLDGYTF. In nucleotides, the CDR3 is TGTGCCAGCAGCCCCCGTTGGTCGTTTGGCAGGGGGTTGGATGGCTACACCTTC.

V usage is TRBV18 and J usage is TRBJ2-5, with 8 nucleotides matching TRBD2. Germline-derived CDR1 and CDR2 are KGHSH and LQKENI. The V and J ends lost 3 bases and 1 base, in that order; junction bases with no gene match: 10. This CDR3 is built from 17 residues. CDR3 loop: CASSPQRERGIQETQYF. DNA for the CDR3: TGTGCCAGCTCACCCCAGCGGGAGCGGGGCATCCAAGAGACCCAGTACTTC. Together with reference TRBV18 and TRBJ2-5, the CDR3 gives the full variable domain: NAGVMQNPRHLVRRRGQEARLRCSPMKGHSHVYWYRQLPEEGLKFMVYLQKENIIDESGMPKERFSAEFPKEGPSILRIQQVVRGDSAAYFCASSPQRERGIQETQYFGPGTRLLVL.

The chain employs TRBV27 and TRBJ1-3; D unresolved. Deletions cut 1 base from V and 0 bases from J, with 4 bases between. The CDR3 totals 14 residues. CDR1 and CDR2 (germline): MNHEY, SMNVEV (reference sequence). CDR3 DNA sequence: TGTGCCAGCAGTTTATACAGCTCTGGAAACACCATATATTTT. It translates to CASSLYSSGNTIYF.

The rearrangement links TRBV3-1 (or the pseudogene TRBV3-2) to TRBJ2-1; 7 positions match TRBD2. The CDR3 extends over 16 amino acids. V lost 0 bases and J lost 7; bases outside the gene matches: 9. Germline lookup yields CDR1 LGHDT and CDR2 YNNKEL (reference sequence). The CDR3 DNA reads as TGTGCCAGCAGCCAAGAGAGACTAGCTGGGAAAAATGAGCAGTTCTTC. Protein: CASSQERLAGKNEQFF.

The chain links TRBV6-2 or TRBV6-3 to TRBJ1-5; D is unclear. The CDR3 runs to 17 residues. V was shortened by 0 bases and J by 2 bases, with 14 bases between the two germline ends. Germline V CDR1 and CDR2: MNHEY, SVGEGT. The CDR3 is CASSYSPNIAGNQPQHF. The CDR3 DNA reads as TGTGCCAGCAGTTACTCCCCAAATATAGCTGGCAATCAGCCCCAGCATTTT.

V usage is TRBV16 and J usage is TRBJ2-5; maybe TRBD2 (5 bases). This CDR3 has 15 amino acids. Trimming removed 0 bases from V and 5 bases from J, with 13 bases in between. The germline V gene has CDR1 KGHSY and CDR2 FQNENV. The CDR3 DNA reads TGTGCCAGCAGCCAATCGTGGAGCCGAGGGGAGACCCAGTACTTC. This encodes CASSQSWSRGETQYF.

This chain connects TRBV30 to TRBJ2-2; the D call may be TRBD1 or TRBD2 (5 bases each). Germline CDR1 is GTSNPN and CDR2 is SVGIG (reference sequence). V was pared by 1 base and J by 4 bases, with 13 bases between. The CDR3 consists of 15 residues. The CDR3, as DNA: TGTGCCTGGAGTGCGGTGGGGGTTGGCACCGGGGAGCTGTTTTTT. Translation gives CAWSAVGVGTGELFF.

The J gene is TRBJ1-1, the V gene TRBV30; D unclear. The germline V and J ends were trimmed by 2 bases and 4 bases, with 2 bases remaining between them. The CDR3 runs to 10 residues. Germline-derived CDR1 and CDR2 are GTSNPN and SVGIG (reference sequence). CDR3 region: CAWSSTEAFF. The CDR3 DNA sequence: TGTGCCTGGAGTAGCACTGAAGCTTTCTTT.

The rearrangement links TRBV18 to TRBJ1-2; unclear D gene. Germline lookup yields CDR1 KGHSH and CDR2 LQKENI. The CDR3 covers 15 residues. V was trimmed by 3 bases and J by 5 bases, leaving 16 bases between them. The CDR3, as DNA: TGTGCCAGCTCACCTGAGGAAAAGGGATGGTATGGCTACACCTTC. Protein sequence: CASSPEEKGWYGYTF.

V is TRBV27 and J is TRBJ2-1; 8 nucleotides align to TRBD2. The CDR3 extends over 17 amino acids. V was clipped by 5 bases and J by 0 bases; unmatched bases: 9. The germline V gene encodes CDR1 MNHEY and CDR2 SMNVEV (reference sequence). In DNA form, the CDR3 reads TGTGCCAGCAGTCCCCGACCCGGGACTAGCTCCTACAATGAGCAGTTCTTC. It is translated as CASSPRPGTSSYNEQFF.

The V gene is TRBV9, the J gene TRBJ2-2; 14 bases agree with TRBD2. The CDR3 length is 17 residues. CDR1 and CDR2 (germline): SGDLS, YYNGEE. J gave up 6 bases and V 3 bases, and 7 bases lay outside the gene matches. The CDR3 spells CASSESPGLAGAGELFF. DNA of the CDR3: TGTGCCAGCAGCGAATCACCGGGACTAGCGGGAGCCGGGGAGCTGTTTTTT.

The chain couples TRBV21-1 to TRBJ2-1; the D call in the table, TRBD2, was not verified against the DNA. TRBV21-1 counts as a pseudogene. This CDR3 has 15 amino acids. The CDR3 DNA reads as TGTGCCAGCACCGCACACTGGAGACCCTACAATGAGCAGTTCTTC. This gives the protein CASTAHWRPYNEQFF.

The table lists this clone with a few counts. The sample carries other DNA sequences with the same CDR3. The chain employs TRBV6-5 and TRBJ1-1; no firm D call. This CDR3 spans 13 amino acids. Germline assignment: CDR1 MNHEY and CDR2 SVGAGI. V was shortened by 6 bases and J by 0 bases, with 8 bases between the two germline ends. The CDR3 DNA is TGTGCCAGCAGCCTCAAGATGAACACTGAAGCTTTCTTT. Translated, it gives CASSLKMNTEAFF.

The chain has TRBV7-3 and TRBJ1-1; no clear D. Looked up from germline, CDR1 is SGHTA and CDR2 is FQGTGA. V dropped 3 bases and J dropped 3 bases, with 11 bases sitting between them. The CDR3 length is 14 residues. The CDR3 coding sequence is TGTGCCAGCAGCTTGGGTCTACGGGACACTGAAGCTTTCTTT. Residues: CASSLGLRDTEAFF. Using reference TRBV7-3 and TRBJ1-1 for the parts outside the CDR3, the full variable domain is GAGVSQTPSNKVTEKGKYVELRCDPISGHTALYWYRQSLGQGPEFLIYFQGTGAADDSGLPNDRFFAVRPEGSVSTLKIQRTERGDSAVYLCASSLGLRDTEAFFGQGTRLTVV.

The chain recombines TRBV18 with TRBJ1-1; D remains unclear. Germline values: CDR1 KGHSH, CDR2 LQKENI. The CDR3 spans 14 residues. Trimming removed 5 bases from V and 4 bases from J, with 14 bases in between. The CDR3 spells CASSSQNTGTEAFF. The DNA of the CDR3 is TGTGCCAGCTCATCTCAAAATACGGGCACTGAAGCTTTCTTT.

The table lists this clone with a count of one. The V gene is TRBV28, the J gene TRBJ1-5; 10 bases agree with TRBD1. There are 15 residues in the CDR3. V lost 6 bases to trimming and J lost 6 bases; unmatched junction nucleotides: 8. Looked up from germline, CDR1 is MDHEN and CDR2 is SYDVKM. CDR3 coding DNA: TGTGCCAGCAGCCGTAGGACAGGGGGGATTCAGCCCCAGCATTTT. Translated: CASSRRTGGIQPQHF.

This clone was seen once. The rearrangement joins TRBV5-6 to TRBJ2-3; 11 bases fit TRBD1. Germline loops: CDR1 SGHDT, CDR2 YYEEEE. This CDR3 is 17 amino acids long. Trimming removed 4 bases from V and 4 bases from J; junction bases left unmatched: 11. This CDR3 reads CASSQNLGQGAADTQYF. The CDR3 region has the DNA TGTGCCAGCAGCCAGAACCTAGGACAGGGGGCCGCAGATACGCAGTATTTT.

This clone was seen only a few times. The chain has TRBV27 and TRBJ1-1; D gene unclear. The germline V and J ends were trimmed by 5 bases and 1 base, with 14 bases remaining between them. This CDR3 comprises 15 residues. The germline V gene encodes CDR1 MNHEY and CDR2 SMNVEV (reference sequence). The CDR3 coding sequence is TGTGCCAGCAGTCCCCAAGAAACCCGGAACACTGAAGCTTTCTTT. It translates to CASSPQETRNTEAFF.

This clone was seen a few times. The V gene is TRBV4-1, the J gene TRBJ2-1, with D perhaps matching TRBD2 (5 bases). V was shortened by 4 bases and J by 5 bases, with 15 bases between the two germline ends. The CDR3 length is 15 residues. In germline, CDR1 is MGHRA, CDR2 YSYEKL. The DNA of the CDR3 is TGCGCCAGCAGCCCCCGGACGGGGATCAACAATGAGCAGTTCTTC. Encoded protein: CASSPRTGINNEQFF.

J is TRBJ2-5 and V is TRBV3-1 (or the pseudogene TRBV3-2), with D tentatively TRBD1 (6 bases). The CDR3 spans 16 residues. V was clipped by 4 bases and J by 4 bases, with 19 bases between them. The V gene's germline CDR1 is LGHDT and CDR2 YNNKEL (reference sequence). DNA for the CDR3: TGTGCCAGCAGCCGGACCGGGACACAATGGTTAGAGACCCAGTACTTC. Translation gives CASSRTGTQWLETQYF.